This T cell receptor beta chain was captured by sequencing in a study of T cells in Graves' hyperthyroidism and ophthalmopathy. Amplification targeted TCR beta CDR3 regions from RNA transcripts. An initial round of RT-PCR targeting the TCR CDR3 relied on the HTBI primer set. Via MiXCR, TCRdb re-called the multiplex PCR reads, giving one row per CDR3 protein. Found here are 550,000 to 700,000 distinct CDR3 sequences, about 45% of them singletons; the top ten hold around 20%. This CDR3 region has 15 residues. The germline gives CDR1 MGHRA, CDR2 YSYEKL. V lost 4 bases and J 2 bases, leaving 14 bases between the germline ends. There are many counts of this clonotype.

The chain combines TRBV4-1 with TRBJ2-5; D possibly uses TRBD1 or TRBD2 (6 bases each). The TCR comes from an adult woman with Graves' disease, either hyperthyroidism or ophthalmopathy (not recorded which). The sequenced material came from peripheral blood or thyroid tissue (not recorded which). CDR3 region: CASSPGGGTQETQYF. In DNA form, the CDR3 reads TGCGCCAGCAGCCCCGGAGGGGGGACACAAGAGACCCAGTACTTC.